The 23 T cell receptor beta chains given below trace back to one sample, sequenced in a study of blood T cell repertoires in COVID-19. Produced via immunoSEQ multiplex PCR; TCRdb's table is partial and in-frame only. The data show more than 95,000 clones, approximately 86% seen once. Sequencing was performed on peripheral blood. Receptors originate from a woman in her sixties or seventies in a cohort sampled during active or convalescent COVID-19.

This chain uses TRBV2 with TRBJ1-2; D unclear. CDR1 is SNHLY and CDR2 is FYNNEI in the germline V gene. Trimming shortened V by 4 bases and J by 7 bases, and 7 bases separated the two germline ends. The CDR3 is 11 amino acids. Here the CDR3 reads CASSVQVGYTF. In DNA, the CDR3 is TGTGCCAGCAGTGTTCAGGTTGGCTACACCTTC. Looking up the rest from reference TRBV2 and TRBJ1-2 gives the full variable domain: EPEVTQTPSHQVTQMGQEVILRCVPISNHLYFYWYRQILGQKVEFLVSFYNNEISEKSEIFDDQFSVERPDGSNFTLKIRSTKLEDSAMYFCASSVQVGYTFGSGTRLTVV.

This clone was observed a single time. The rearrangement uses TRBV18 and TRBJ1-4; TRBD1 is a possible D gene (5 bases). Trimming cost V 3 bases and J 5 bases, with 10 bases left between them. CDR3 length: 14 amino acids. Germline V gene sequence: CDR1 KGHSH, CDR2 LQKENI. CDR3 coding DNA: TGTGCCAGCTCACCCAGGGCATCCAATGAAAAACTGTTTTTT. Protein product: CASSPRASNEKLFF.

This clone came up once. This chain connects TRBV5-1 to TRBJ2-1, with 9 nucleotides matching TRBD2. The CDR3 has 18 amino acids. The V segment lost 2 bases and the J segment 6 bases; nucleotides outside the gene matches: 15. Germline V gene sequence: CDR1 SGHRS, CDR2 YFSETQ. CDR3 residues: CASSFLYPDSGSTNEQFF. CDR3 nucleotides: TGCGCCAGCAGCTTCCTCTACCCCGATAGCGGGAGTACCAATGAGCAGTTCTTC.

J is TRBJ2-4 and V is TRBV21-1; whether TRBD1, the table's D call, matches the DNA was not checked. TRBV21-1 is flagged as a pseudogene. CDR3 length: 17 amino acids. The CDR3 loop is CASSSRQGGCSKNIQYF. In DNA, the CDR3 is TGTGCCAGCAGCTCAAGACAGGGTGGTTGTTCCAAAAACATTCAGTACTTC.

This chain joins TRBV5-1 and TRBJ1-4; tentative D call: TRBD1 (6 bases). CDR3 length equals 15 residues. The V gene lost 3 bases and the J gene lost 3 bases, with 12 bases spanning the gap. The germline CDR1 and CDR2 sequences are SGHRS and YFSETQ. The CDR3 nucleotides read TGCGCCAGCAGCTCAACAGGGCTTTCTAATGAAAAACTGTTTTTT. Translation gives CASSSTGLSNEKLFF.

The chain recombines TRBV7-8 with TRBJ1-1; D not certain. With 4 bases removed from V and 3 bases from J, the gap between germline ends came to 12 bases. There are 14 residues in the CDR3. Germline CDR1 SGHVS, CDR2 FQNEAQ. The CDR3 sequence: CASSSSTGYTEAFF. CDR3 DNA: TGTGCCAGCAGCTCGTCGACTGGGTACACTGAAGCTTTCTTT.

The chain recombines TRBV5-1 with TRBJ2-1; weak D call: TRBD1 (5 bases). Trimming stripped 2 bases from V and 7 bases from J, with 13 bases between. The CDR3 spans 14 residues. Germline V gene sequence: CDR1 SGHRS, CDR2 YFSETQ. In DNA form, the CDR3 reads TGCGCCAGCAGCTTTATAGGGGTCATTAATGAGCAGTTCTTC. Translating gives CASSFIGVINEQFF.

As regards this clone: The germline gene is not matched at one end of the junction; a read error may be the cause. The chain is built from TRBV7-2 and TRBJ2-2; 8 bases fit TRBD2. Germline V CDR1 and CDR2: SGHTA, FQGNSA. CDR3 length: 15 amino acids. The CDR3 DNA follows: TGTGCCAGCAGCAAAAGCGGGGGCGGCACCCGGGAGCTGTTTTTT. Residues: CASSKSGGGTRELFF.

The chain couples TRBV7-2 to TRBJ1-1; 7 bases are shared with TRBD1. The CDR3 loop spans 16 amino acids. Germline values: CDR1 SGHTA, CDR2 FQGNSA. The V and J ends lost 5 bases and 5 bases, in that order; junction bases with no gene match: 14. Here the CDR3 DNA reads TGTGCCAGCAGCCATCGGGCAGGGGGAAGTAGAACTGAAGCTTTCTTT. Its translation is CASSHRAGGSRTEAFF.

The CDR3 DNA sequence: TGTGCCAGCAGTTTTAGAGAAAAACTGTTTTTT. Amino acids: CASSFREKLFF. This chain connects TRBV12-3 or TRBV12-4 to TRBJ1-4; D remains ambiguous. This CDR3 region has 11 residues. V gave up 3 bases and J gave up 8 bases, with 4 bases separating them.

The DNA of the CDR3 is TGTGCCAGTAGCCCCGCCTATAATTCACCCCTCCACTTT. Translated, it gives CASSPAYNSPLHF. This chain uses TRBV19 with TRBJ1-6; D is undetermined. The length of the CDR3 is 13 residues. V lost 6 bases and J lost 2, with 5 bases in between. From germline, CDR1 is LNHDA and CDR2 SQIVND (reference sequence).

This chain connects TRBV7-2 to TRBJ2-1, with D perhaps TRBD2 (5 bases). The CDR3 length is 14 residues. V was shortened by 5 bases and J by 5 bases, with 13 bases between the two germline ends. Germline CDR1 reads SGHTA; CDR2 reads FQGNSA. DNA of the CDR3: TGTGCCAGCAGCGTGCGGCGCGGGCACAATGAGCAGTTCTTC. Amino acid sequence: CASSVRRGHNEQFF.

The rearrangement joins TRBV2 to TRBJ1-2; 9 bases fit TRBD1. CDR1 and CDR2 (germline): SNHLY, FYNNEI. V shed 6 bases, J shed 7 bases, and the junction held 12 bases outside the gene matches. The CDR3 consists of 15 residues. The CDR3 is CASSAGEQGAVGYTF. The CDR3 DNA follows: TGTGCCAGCAGCGCGGGGGAACAGGGGGCGGTTGGCTACACCTTC.

The chain recombines TRBV5-1 with TRBJ2-2; 9 nucleotides match TRBD2. The J segment lost 2 bases and the V segment lost 6 bases, leaving 8 bases of the junction unmatched. The CDR3 consists of 16 residues. The germline V gene encodes CDR1 SGHRS and CDR2 YFSETQ. DNA of the CDR3: TGCGCCAGCAAAAGCGGTAGCGGGGGAAACACCGGGGAGCTGTTTTTT. This codes for CASKSGSGGNTGELFF.

The CDR3 sequence is CASSLLGGGTDTQYF. CDR3 sequence (DNA): TGTGCCAGCAGCCTACTAGGAGGGGGCACAGATACGCAGTATTTT. The chain combines TRBV3-1 (or the pseudogene TRBV3-2) with TRBJ2-3; a weak D match, TRBD2 (6 bases). The CDR3 contains 15 residues. V was cut by 4 bases and J by 1 base, with 12 bases left in between. Germline values: CDR1 LGHDT, CDR2 YNNKEL (reference sequence).

V gene TRBV2 combines with J gene TRBJ1-4; D is perhaps TRBD1 (6 bases). Germline values: CDR1 SNHLY, CDR2 FYNNEI. V gave up 5 bases and J gave up 7 bases, with 14 bases separating them. The CDR3 totals 14 residues. CDR3 sequence reads: CASSYDRNGEKLFF. CDR3 DNA: TGTGCCAGCAGTTACGACAGGAACGGTGAAAAACTGTTTTTT.

The chain has TRBV7-6 and TRBJ2-1, with D perhaps matching TRBD2 (6 bases). The V and J ends lost 2 bases and 3 bases respectively, with 11 bases between them. Germline V gives CDR1 SGHVS, CDR2 FNYEAQ. The CDR3 length is 15 residues. CDR3 nucleotide sequence: TGTGCCAGCAGCTTAATGGCGGGGAGCTACAATGAGCAGTTCTTC. It encodes CASSLMAGSYNEQFF.

CDR3 sequence: CASSVGYTGWTDTQYF. For the CDR3, the DNA is TGTGCCAGCAGCGTCGGTTATACAGGGTGGACAGATACGCAGTATTTT. The rearrangement links TRBV9 to TRBJ2-3, with a tentative D call TRBD1 (6 bases). CDR1 and CDR2 from the germline V gene are SGDLS and YYNGEE. Trimming shortened V by 2 bases and J by 3 bases, and 16 bases separated the two germline ends. The CDR3 runs to 16 residues.

This chain joins TRBV19 and TRBJ2-3; 9 bases agree with TRBD2. The trim removed 4 bases at V and 1 base at J, leaving 15 bases unmatched. Germline lookup yields CDR1 LNHDA and CDR2 SQIVND (reference sequence). The CDR3 totals 19 residues. The chain's CDR3 is CASSTGRWSGRSGTDTQYF. The DNA for the CDR3 is TGTGCCAGTAGTACCGGTCGGTGGAGCGGGAGGTCCGGCACAGATACGCAGTATTTT.

The rearrangement links TRBV30 to TRBJ1-2, with TRBD1 matching 9 bases. This CDR3 is 13 amino acids long. Germline V gene lookup returns CDR1 GTSNPN and CDR2 SVGIG (reference sequence). V gave up 4 bases and J gave up 10 bases; unmatched junction bases: 10. The CDR3 coding sequence is TGTGCCTGGAACGTCCTAACAGGGGGCATCTACACCTTC. Protein product: CAWNVLTGGIYTF.

The rearrangement links TRBV9 to TRBJ2-7; D remains unclear. Germline CDR1 SGDLS, CDR2 YYNGEE. The V end was cut by 0 bases, the J end by 2 bases, with 6 bases between. The CDR3 spans 13 residues. CDR3 protein: CASSVAPTYEQYF. CDR3 sequence (DNA): TGTGCCAGCAGCGTAGCTCCTACCTACGAGCAGTACTTC.

This chain uses TRBV6-2 or TRBV6-3 with TRBJ1-3; no firm D call. The germline V and J ends were trimmed by 0 bases and 6 bases, with 12 bases remaining between them. CDR1 and CDR2 from the germline V gene are MNHEY and SVGEGT. This CDR3 is 15 amino acids long. The CDR3, as DNA: TGTGCCAGCAGTTACTCGACGGAGGCCTTAAACACCATATATTTT. It is translated as CASSYSTEALNTIYF.

This clone was detected a few times. The V call is TRBV18, the J call TRBJ2-3; the D is unclear. This CDR3 region has 17 residues. Germline values: CDR1 KGHSH, CDR2 LQKENI. V was cut by 3 bases and J by 0 bases, with 16 bases left in between. The CDR3 spells CASSPTNVPTSTDTQYF. In nucleotides, the CDR3 is TGTGCCAGCTCACCCACCAACGTCCCCACTAGCACAGATACGCAGTATTTT.